This TCR gamma chain is from a study of Vδ1+ human thymocytes. General study points: Thymic TRG and TRD repertoires appeared highly polyclonal.

A note on this clone: The antigen remains undetermined.

Trimming took 2 bases from V and 4 from J; bases not matched to a gene: 11. Per the germline V gene, CDR1 is GITISATS and CDR2 is ISYDGTV (reference sequence). CDR3 length: 15 residues. RNA was extracted from the cells and then reverse transcribed. Pooled V-gene forward primers with one constant-region reverse primer generated the CDR3 amplicons by multiplex PCR. TCRdb called clones anew from the multiplex PCR reads with CATT. The repertoire holds 9,000 to 13,000 gamma-chain clones, with around 40% as singletons. This chain links TRGV9 with TRGJ1 or TRGJ2. This sequence was found in a boy in the first two years of life who had congenital heart surgery. Input material: Vdelta1+ gamma-delta thymocytes from the thymus. The sample's subset: FACS-sorted CD3+ TCRalphabeta- TCRVdelta1+ TCRVdelta2- thymocytes. CDR3 loop: CALWEGAEDYYKKLF. CDR3 coding DNA: TGTGCCTTGTGGGAGGGGGCAGAAGACTATTATAAGAAACTCTTT.